This T cell receptor (beta chain) was obtained from a study of vaccination effects on CD4 cells after COVID-19. Study at large: Everyone in the study got two shots of either the BNT162b2 or mRNA-1273 vaccine. Some 2 million PBMC per well received approximately 10 IU/ml IL-2 and 8 to 10 ug/ml peptides in culture.

Looked up from germline, CDR1 is SNHLY and CDR2 is FYNNEI. This CDR3 is 14 amino acids long. V was pared by 4 bases and J by 0 bases, with 8 bases between. This clone appeared a few times. Its antigen is as yet unknown. Having been cultured for less than 12 days, the cells underwent CD4+ T cell isolation. Cultures got half-medium changes with IL-2 on days 3 and 7. Here immunoSEQ multiplex PCR was the method, and the copy in TCRdb shows in-frame clones only, minus some. The table lists tens of thousands of clones, approximately 61% of them singletons. The sample here was CD4+ T cells from PBMCs cultured without peptide, taken before COVID-19 vaccination. The TCR comes from a human donor who received a COVID-19 vaccine. The chain carries TRBV2 and TRBJ2-3, with D unclear. This chain's CDR3 is CASSVSVSTDTQYF. The CDR3, as DNA: TGTGCCAGCAGTGTTAGTGTTAGCACAGATACGCAGTATTTT.